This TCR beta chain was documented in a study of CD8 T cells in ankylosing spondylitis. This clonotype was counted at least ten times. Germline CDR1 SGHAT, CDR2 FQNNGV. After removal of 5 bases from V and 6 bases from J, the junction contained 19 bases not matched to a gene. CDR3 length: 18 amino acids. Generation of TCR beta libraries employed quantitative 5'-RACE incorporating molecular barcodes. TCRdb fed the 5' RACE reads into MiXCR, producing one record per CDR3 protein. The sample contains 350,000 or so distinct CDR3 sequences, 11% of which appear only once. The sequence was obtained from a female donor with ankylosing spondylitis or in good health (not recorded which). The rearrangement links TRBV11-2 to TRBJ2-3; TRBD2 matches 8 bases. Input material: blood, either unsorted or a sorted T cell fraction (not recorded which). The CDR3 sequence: CASSDLRPAGLVTDTQYF. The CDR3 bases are TGTGCCAGCAGCGACCTACGACCTGCGGGACTAGTGACGGATACGCAGTATTTT.